Each of the 30 T cell receptor beta chains below was sequenced from the same sample in a study of T cell responses to AZD1222 COVID-19 vaccine. Generated by immunoSEQ multiplex PCR, the TCRdb table keeps only in-frame clones and is missing some. The sample gives some 180,000 clones, roughly 92% of which show up once; 1.6% is in the top ten. The source material was peripheral blood, sampled on day 0 of AZD1222 vaccination. These receptors were taken from an adult in good health.

Regarding this clone: Other nucleotide sequences from this sample produce the same CDR3. The V and J genes are TRBV19 and TRBJ2-7; D call uncertain. V lost 2 bases and J lost 0, with 8 bases in between. Per germline, CDR1 LNHDA and CDR2 SQIVND (reference sequence). The CDR3 has 14 amino acids. The CDR3 spells CASSITDSSYEQYF. The CDR3 coding sequence is TGTGCCAGTAGTATAACGGATAGCTCCTACGAGCAGTACTTC.

J is TRBJ1-5 and V is TRBV19; a possible D gene is TRBD1 (5 bases). Trimming took 7 bases from V and 5 from J, leaving 18 bases between them. The CDR3 contains 15 residues. CDR1 and CDR2 (germline): LNHDA, SQIVND (reference sequence). The CDR3 loop is CASTINQGSYQPQHF. The CDR3, as DNA: TGTGCCAGTACGATTAATCAGGGATCCTATCAGCCCCAGCATTTT.

CDR3 sequence: CASSDEYTGELFF. In DNA form, the CDR3 reads TGTGCCAGCAGCGATGAATACACCGGGGAGCTGTTTTTT. This chain links TRBV9 with TRBJ2-2, with D unresolved. The CDR3 sequence is 13 residues long. The V end was cut by 3 bases, the J end by 3 bases, with 6 bases between. Germline V gene lookup returns CDR1 SGDLS and CDR2 YYNGEE.

The chain links TRBV5-6 to TRBJ2-5, with D possibly matching TRBD1 (6 bases). Germline assignment: CDR1 SGHDT and CDR2 YYEEEE. The CDR3 spans 13 residues. The V and J ends lost 10 bases and 4 bases respectively, with 17 bases between them. The CDR3 reads CAFRARGVETQYF. CDR3 nucleotide sequence: TGTGCCTTCCGGGCCAGGGGAGTAGAGACCCAGTACTTC.

The chain links TRBV30 to TRBJ1-1; D not resolved. This CDR3 has 13 residues. Germline V gene lookup returns CDR1 GTSNPN and CDR2 SVGIG (reference sequence). Trimming pared 3 bases from V and 4 bases from J, leaving 12 bases between. The DNA of the CDR3 is TGTGCCTGGAGAAGGGCCGTGGGCACTGAAGCTTTCTTT. This codes for CAWRRAVGTEAFF.

V and J are TRBV6-2 or TRBV6-3 and TRBJ1-2, with D possibly TRBD1 on 6 matching bases. V gave up 6 bases and J gave up 6 bases, with 14 bases separating them. Germline CDR1 is MNHEY and CDR2 is SVGEGT. There are 13 residues in the CDR3. The CDR3 sequence: CASSRTQGHGYTF. CDR3 nucleotides: TGTGCCAGCAGCCGCACACAGGGCCATGGCTACACCTTC.

The gene calls are TRBV6-6 and TRBJ2-7, with TRBD2 matching over 15 bases. V gave up 6 bases and J gave up 7 bases; unmatched junction bases: 22. Per germline, CDR1 MNHNY and CDR2 SVGAGI (reference sequence). The length of the CDR3 is 20 residues. The CDR3 protein is CASSARALGLAGGPSWEQYF. The DNA for the CDR3 is TGTGCCAGCAGCGCGCGCGCACTTGGACTAGCGGGAGGGCCCTCGTGGGAGCAGTACTTC.

This clone was recorded only once. The V call is TRBV27, the J call TRBJ1-5, with no clear D. Germline CDR1 and CDR2: MNHEY and SMNVEV (reference sequence). Trimming took 2 bases from V and 4 from J, leaving 9 bases between them. The CDR3 runs to 14 residues. The CDR3 sequence is CASSLRPRNQPQHF. DNA for the CDR3: TGTGCCAGCAGTTTACGGCCTCGGAATCAGCCCCAGCATTTT.

The chain couples TRBV4-2 to TRBJ1-1; D unclear. The V end lost 1 base, the J end lost 2 bases, and 8 bases lay between the germline ends. In germline, CDR1 is LGHNA, CDR2 YNFKEQ. The CDR3 spans 14 residues. CDR3 protein: CASSQVLSNTEAFF. The CDR3, as DNA: TGTGCCAGCAGCCAAGTATTAAGTAACACTGAAGCTTTCTTT.

This chain connects TRBV6-1 to TRBJ2-5; TRBD2 agrees at 7 bases. The CDR3 totals 14 residues. In germline, CDR1 is MNHNS, CDR2 SASEGT. The ends lost 2 bases at V and 4 bases at J; junction bases unmatched: 4. The CDR3 DNA is TGTGCCAGCAGTGAAAGAGGGAGGGGAGAGACCCAGTACTTC. Translation gives CASSERGRGETQYF.

The chain couples TRBV25-1 to TRBJ2-1, with a tentative D call TRBD2 (6 bases). CDR1 is MGHDK and CDR2 is SYGVNS in the germline V gene. V was cut by 2 bases and J by 2 bases, with 13 bases left in between. The CDR3 length is 16 residues. CDR3 loop: CASSEPLALTYNEQFF. CDR3 DNA: TGTGCCAGCAGTGAACCCCTAGCGTTGACCTACAATGAGCAGTTCTTC.

The V and J genes are TRBV19 and TRBJ1-1, with a tentative D call TRBD1 (5 bases). Germline values: CDR1 LNHDA, CDR2 SQIVND (reference sequence). V lost 2 bases and J lost 8, with 6 bases in between. This CDR3 is built from 11 residues. The CDR3 DNA sequence: TGTGCCAGTAGTATACGGGGGGAAGCTTTCTTT. Translating gives CASSIRGEAFF.

The V and J genes are TRBV4-1 and TRBJ1-5; no definite D call. With 2 bases removed from V and 1 base from J, the gap between germline ends came to 9 bases. The CDR3 length is 15 residues. CDR1 is MGHRA, CDR2 YSYEKL, per germline. CDR3 nucleotide sequence: TGCGCCAGCAGCCAACTTGCGGACAGCAATCAGCCCCAGCATTTT. It translates to CASSQLADSNQPQHF.

The gene calls are TRBV3-1 (or the pseudogene TRBV3-2) and TRBJ2-3, with D unclear. This CDR3 is 16 amino acids long. V gave up 1 base and J gave up 0 bases, with 11 bases separating them. Germline values: CDR1 LGHDT, CDR2 YNNKEL (reference sequence). The CDR3 region has the DNA TGTGCCAGCAGCCAAGGAGGCGGAATTAGCACAGATACGCAGTATTTT. Protein: CASSQGGGISTDTQYF.

The chain links TRBV15 to TRBJ2-1; TRBD2 matches at 7 bases. Losses at the gene ends were 0 bases for V and 7 bases for J; bases not matched to a gene: 6. Germline loops: CDR1 LNHNV, CDR2 YYDKDF (reference sequence). The length of the CDR3 is 15 residues. CDR3 sequence: CATSRDGGRANEQFF. The CDR3 DNA follows: TGTGCCACCAGCAGAGACGGTGGGAGGGCTAATGAGCAGTTCTTC.

The V call is TRBV30, the J call TRBJ1-5, with D maybe TRBD1 (5 bases). The CDR3 runs to 13 residues. Germline loops: CDR1 GTSNPN, CDR2 SVGIG (reference sequence). V was pared by 2 bases and J by 7 bases, with 12 bases between. CDR3 sequence reads: CAWSSGNTQPQHF. As DNA, the CDR3 is TGTGCCTGGAGTTCAGGGAATACCCAGCCCCAGCATTTT.

This chain links TRBV13 with TRBJ2-7; 12 bases fit TRBD1. Germline V gene data show CDR1 as PRHDT and CDR2 as FYEKMQ (reference sequence). Trimming took 0 bases from V and 4 from J; bases not matched to a gene: 10. The CDR3 runs 18 residues. The CDR3 DNA sequence: TGTGCCAGCAGCTTAGGGTCCGTCCCGGGACAGGGGGCTTACGAGCAGTACTTC. Protein sequence: CASSLGSVPGQGAYEQYF.

The rearrangement links TRBV18 to TRBJ1-2; 8 bases are a match to TRBD1. The V gene end was trimmed by 4 bases and the J gene end by 2 bases; junction bases not matched to a gene: 12. Germline V gene sequence: CDR1 KGHSH, CDR2 LQKENI. The CDR3 runs 17 residues. CDR3 nucleotide sequence: TGTGCCAGCTCACTCTACGACGACAGGGGACGAAACTATGGCTACACCTTC. Translation: CASSLYDDRGRNYGYTF. Full variable domain (missing parts from reference TRBV18 and TRBJ1-2): NAGVMQNPRHLVRRRGQEARLRCSPMKGHSHVYWYRQLPEEGLKFMVYLQKENIIDESGMPKERFSAEFPKEGPSILRIQQVVRGDSAAYFCASSLYDDRGRNYGYTFGSGTRLTVV.

This chain connects TRBV3-1 (or the pseudogene TRBV3-2) to TRBJ2-5; 7 bases line up with TRBD2. CDR3 length: 16 amino acids. Germline CDR1 reads LGHDT; CDR2 reads YNNKEL (reference sequence). Losses at the gene ends were 1 base for V and 6 bases for J; bases not matched to a gene: 11. In DNA form, the CDR3 reads TGTGCCAGCAGCCAAGGGCGGGAGAGGTTTATGAAGACCCAGTACTTC. Its protein product is CASSQGRERFMKTQYF.

The chain joins TRBV2 to TRBJ2-7; D is ambiguous. The CDR3 totals 12 residues. Trimming shortened V by 6 bases and J by 3 bases, and 9 bases separated the two germline ends. CDR1 is SNHLY, CDR2 FYNNEI, per germline. The CDR3 coding sequence is TGTGCCAGCAGCCGACAAGTCTACGAGCAGTACTTC. This sequence encodes CASSRQVYEQYF.

This chain joins TRBV9 and TRBJ1-2; D might be TRBD1 (6 bases). Trimming removed 0 bases from V and 1 base from J, with 10 bases in between. Germline assignment: CDR1 SGDLS and CDR2 YYNGEE. This CDR3 spans 15 amino acids. The CDR3 region is CASSVAGGSNYGYTF. DNA of the CDR3: TGTGCCAGCAGCGTAGCTGGGGGCAGTAACTATGGCTACACCTTC.

This chain connects TRBV5-5 to TRBJ1-2; D might be TRBD1 (6 bases). From germline, CDR1 is SGHKS and CDR2 YYEKEE (reference sequence). With 4 bases removed from V and 5 bases from J, the gap between germline ends came to 18 bases. This CDR3 contains 15 residues. The chain's CDR3 is CASSPQGRQAYGYTF. The CDR3 DNA is TGTGCCAGCAGCCCCCAAGGGCGACAGGCGTATGGCTACACCTTC. Looking up the rest from reference TRBV5-5 and TRBJ1-2 gives the full variable domain: DAGVTQSPTHLIKTRGQQVTLRCSPISGHKSVSWYQQVLGQGPQFIFQYYEKEERGRGNFPDRFSARQFPNYSSELNVNALLLGDSALYLCASSPQGRQAYGYTFGSGTRLTVV.

This clone was detected once. The chain couples TRBV7-2 to TRBJ1-4; D possibly corresponds to TRBD1 (6 bases). V was trimmed by 3 bases and J by 11 bases, leaving 13 bases between them. The germline V gene has CDR1 SGHTA and CDR2 FQGNSA. The CDR3 runs 13 residues. The CDR3 nucleotides are TGTGCCAGCAGCTTCCAAACAGGGTACAAACTGTTTTTT. Protein product: CASSFQTGYKLFF.

This chain joins TRBV7-9 and TRBJ1-4; D ambiguous. This CDR3 is 15 amino acids long. Germline V gene lookup returns CDR1 SEHNR and CDR2 FQNEAQ (reference sequence). The V gene lost 0 bases and the J gene lost 5 bases, with 10 bases spanning the gap. The CDR3 region has the DNA TGTGCCAGCAGCTTAGCGAACAGCGCCAATGAAAAACTGTTTTTT. Its translation: CASSLANSANEKLFF.

This clone was seen a handful of times. CDR3 DNA: TGCGCCAGCAGCCAAGAGATGGTGCAGGGGCTCTACGAGCAGTACTTC. It codes for CASSQEMVQGLYEQYF. The rearrangement links TRBV4-1 to TRBJ2-7, with D possibly matching TRBD1 (6 bases). Trimming took 0 bases from V and 3 from J, leaving 15 bases between them. Germline-derived CDR1 and CDR2 are MGHRA and YSYEKL. There are 16 residues in the CDR3.

Only one count was recorded for this clone. The chain carries TRBV5-1 and TRBJ1-2; the D is unclear. The CDR3 runs 16 residues. Trimming stripped 2 bases from V and 2 bases from J, with 16 bases between. Germline V lookup: CDR1 SGHRS, CDR2 YFSETQ. The CDR3: CASSFQAGLTNYGYTF. Written as DNA, the CDR3 is TGCGCCAGCAGCTTCCAGGCGGGCCTTACGAACTATGGCTACACCTTC.

V gene TRBV9 combines with J gene TRBJ2-7; TRBD1 agrees at 8 bases. Germline trimming cut 4 bases from V and 2 bases from J; bases unmatched to any gene: 5. Germline-derived CDR1 and CDR2 are SGDLS and YYNGEE. The CDR3 consists of 14 residues. The CDR3 loop is CASSQGQAPYEQYF. CDR3 nucleotides: TGTGCCAGCAGCCAGGGACAGGCTCCCTACGAGCAGTACTTC.

V and J are TRBV3-1 (or the pseudogene TRBV3-2) and TRBJ1-2; D perhaps matches TRBD1 (5 bases). The germline V gene has CDR1 LGHDT and CDR2 YNNKEL (reference sequence). V was cut by 4 bases and J by 8 bases, with 20 bases left in between. CDR3 length: 15 amino acids. The CDR3 loop is CASSLLSQGPDGYTF. The CDR3, as DNA: TGTGCCAGCAGCCTACTTAGTCAGGGCCCAGACGGCTACACCTTC.

V gene TRBV19 combines with J gene TRBJ2-3, with D possibly TRBD1 on 5 matching bases. The CDR3 is 15 amino acids. Per the germline V gene, CDR1 is LNHDA and CDR2 is SQIVND (reference sequence). Between the trimmed V and J ends, which lost 4 bases and 1 base, there was a span of 12 bases. As DNA, the CDR3 is TGTGCCAGTAGTAGCAGGGTGGGCGGCACAGATACGCAGTATTTT. As protein: CASSSRVGGTDTQYF.

The J gene is TRBJ2-5, the V gene TRBV4-1; possibly TRBD1 for D (6 bases). This CDR3 is 14 amino acids long. The germline CDR1 and CDR2 sequences are MGHRA and YSYEKL. V was cut by 5 bases and J by 5 bases, with 15 bases left in between. In DNA, the CDR3 is TGCGCCAGCAGCAAAGGGGGTTCTTGGGAGACCCAGTACTTC. It is translated as CASSKGGSWETQYF.